The 10 T cell receptor beta chains below were found in one sample sequenced in a study of cytomegalovirus exposure and HLA in healthy donors. The PCR used 60 Vbeta and 13 Jbeta primers. The assay was immunoSEQ multiplex PCR, and TCRdb's table has in-frame clones only and misses some. Counted here are about 120,000 clones, roughly 70% occurring once; the ten biggest clones make up 2.9%. Sequencing was done on a sample of PBMCs. These receptors all come from a woman in her forties in good health and CMV-seropositive.

This clone was recorded a few times. J is TRBJ1-1 and V is TRBV5-6; the D gene is possibly TRBD1 (6 bases). Germline CDR1 reads SGHDT; CDR2 reads YYEEEE. The CDR3 is made up of 14 amino acids. Trimming stripped 2 bases from V and 3 bases from J, with 11 bases between. The chain's CDR3 is CASSLPDSDTEAFF. DNA of the CDR3: TGTGCCAGCAGCTTACCGGACAGTGACACTGAAGCTTTCTTT.

V is TRBV7-8 and J is TRBJ2-5, with D tentatively TRBD1 (6 bases). The J call may be in error: the DNA end matches TRBJ2-7 better. Germline V gives CDR1 SGHVS, CDR2 FQNEAQ. The CDR3 spans 15 residues. CDR3 in DNA: TGTGCCAGCAGCTTATCCCAGACAGGATTGTACGAGCAGTACTTC. It specifies CASSLSQTGLYEQYF.

The chain links TRBV5-1 to TRBJ1-5; 9 bases are shared with TRBD1. V shed 4 bases and J 2 bases; nucleotides not matched to a gene: 7. The germline V gene has CDR1 SGHRS and CDR2 YFSETQ. This CDR3 has 16 residues. CDR3 region: CASSPGDREGNQPQHF. CDR3 DNA: TGCGCCAGCAGCCCGGGGGACAGGGAGGGCAATCAGCCCCAGCATTTT.

In its sample, this clone was seen once. The V and J genes are TRBV5-1 and TRBJ2-7, with 10 bases lining up with TRBD2. The ends lost 2 bases at V and 7 bases at J; junction bases unmatched: 18. There are 18 residues in the CDR3. The V gene's germline CDR1 is SGHRS and CDR2 YFSETQ. The CDR3: CASSLTFASAGGPGEQYF. The DNA of the CDR3 is TGCGCCAGCAGCTTAACGTTCGCCTCAGCGGGGGGGCCGGGTGAGCAGTACTTC. The entire variable domain, with the rest obtained from reference TRBV5-1 and TRBJ2-7, is as follows: KAGVTQTPRYLIKTRGQQVTLSCSPISGHRSVSWYQQTPGQGLQFLFEYFSETQRNKGNFPGRFSGRQFSNSRSEMNVSTLELGDSALYLCASSLTFASAGGPGEQYFGPGTRLTVT.

As concerns this clone: The sample contains more than one DNA sequence encoding this CDR3. The gene calls are TRBV6-1 and TRBJ1-4; 9 nucleotides align to TRBD1. Germline CDR1 and CDR2: MNHNS and SASEGT. The CDR3 covers 14 residues. J was trimmed by 8 bases and V by 3 bases; bases with no gene match: 4. The CDR3 spells CASSEDRGGEKLFF. Here the CDR3 DNA reads TGTGCCAGCAGTGAGGACAGGGGTGGAGAAAAACTGTTTTTT.

This clone turned up a few times. The chain employs TRBV7-9 and TRBJ1-1; D is ambiguous. There are 12 residues in the CDR3. Germline CDR1 and CDR2: SEHNR and FQNEAQ (reference sequence). The germline V and J ends were trimmed by 6 bases and 4 bases, with 9 bases remaining between them. CDR3 sequence (DNA): TGTGCCAGCAGATTGGGAGGCACTGAAGCTTTCTTT. This encodes CASRLGGTEAFF.

The J gene is TRBJ2-4, the V gene TRBV29-1, with 12 bases aligning to TRBD2. Germline CDR1 SQVTM, CDR2 ANQGSEA. CDR3 size: 16 residues. J was trimmed by 7 bases and V by 3 bases; bases with no gene match: 10. CDR3 amino acids: CSVDRSSGGGMNIQYF. The CDR3 region has the DNA TGCAGCGTTGATCGCTCTAGCGGGGGGGGGATGAACATTCAGTACTTC.

V usage is TRBV7-3 and J usage is TRBJ1-1; 7 bases align to TRBD1. CDR1 and CDR2 (germline): SGHTA, FQGTGA. The CDR3 spans 13 residues. After removal of 5 bases from V and 0 bases from J, the junction contained 0 bases not matched to a gene. CDR3: CASSGTVNTEAFF. The CDR3 nucleotides are TGTGCCAGCAGCGGGACAGTGAACACTGAAGCTTTCTTT.

The table lists this clone with a count of one. The rearrangement uses TRBV7-8 and TRBJ1-2; TRBD1 aligns across 9 bases. The CDR3 is made up of 15 amino acids. CDR1 and CDR2 from the germline V gene are SGHVS and FQNEAQ. Unmatched junction bases numbered 12, after V lost 5 bases and J lost 8 bases. The CDR3 DNA reads TGTGCCAGCAGCCCAGGGGACAGGGCGTTAAGAGGCTACACCTTC. It codes for CASSPGDRALRGYTF.

The V and J genes are TRBV7-9 and TRBJ2-1, with D possibly matching TRBD2 (6 bases). The CDR3 sequence is 15 residues long. CDR1 is SEHNR and CDR2 is FQNEAQ in the germline V gene (reference sequence). Trimming pared 8 bases from V and 9 bases from J, leaving 23 bases between. CDR3 in DNA: TGTGCCAGCTTGGGGGGTAGGGATCTAACCGGTGAGCAGTTCTTC. It encodes CASLGGRDLTGEQFF.